This TCR beta chain was recovered during a study of OX40 agonist ivuxolimab in advanced cancers. V gave up 1 base and J gave up 2 bases; unmatched junction bases: 15. CDR3 size: 20 residues. The germline V gene encodes CDR1 SGHVS and CDR2 FQNEAQ. Baseline, cycle 4 day 1, and cycle 7 day 1 were the blood sampling points. Sequenced by immunoSEQ multiplex PCR; TCRdb stores in-frame clones only, minus some. The sample holds about 90,000 clones, around 90% seen once. The V and J genes are TRBV7-8 and TRBJ2-7, with 12 bases aligning to TRBD2. The TCR sequence derives from an adult with an advanced solid tumor such as melanoma, head and neck, liver or kidney cancer. The input for sequencing was CD4+ or CD8+ T cells sorted from blood, taken in a trial of the OX40 agonist ivuxolimab. The CDR3 DNA reads as TGTGCCAGCAGCTTAGTATTCCTAGCGGGAGGGGGGGAAGACGCCTACGAGCAGTACTTC. It is translated as CASSLVFLAGGGEDAYEQYF.